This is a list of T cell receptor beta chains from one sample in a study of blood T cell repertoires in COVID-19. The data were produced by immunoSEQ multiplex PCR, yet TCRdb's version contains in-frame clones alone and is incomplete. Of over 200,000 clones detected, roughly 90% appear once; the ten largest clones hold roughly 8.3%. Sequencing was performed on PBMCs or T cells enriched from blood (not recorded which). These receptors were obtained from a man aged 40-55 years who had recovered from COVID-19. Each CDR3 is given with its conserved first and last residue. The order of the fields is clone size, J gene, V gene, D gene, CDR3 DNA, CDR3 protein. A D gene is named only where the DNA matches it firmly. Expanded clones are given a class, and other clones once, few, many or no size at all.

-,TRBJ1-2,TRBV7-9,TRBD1,TGTGCCAGCAGCTTAGCGACAGGGGTCTATGGCTACACCTTC,CASSLATGVYGYTF
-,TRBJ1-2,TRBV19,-,TGTGCCAGTAGTATTCGGGCAGGGGATGGCTACACCTTC,CASSIRAGDGYTF
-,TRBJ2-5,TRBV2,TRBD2,TGTGCCAGCCCAGGGAGGGCTAGCGGGAACCAGTGGGAGACCCAGTACTTC,CASPGRASGNQWETQYF
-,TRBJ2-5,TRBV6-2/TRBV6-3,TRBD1,TGTGCCAGCAGTTACAGGCACAGGGGAAGGGAGACCCAGTACTTC,CASSYRHRGRETQYF
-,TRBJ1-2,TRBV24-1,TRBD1,TGTGCCACCAGTGACCCGGCACAGGGGGCTCGTGGCTACACCTTC,CATSDPAQGARGYTF
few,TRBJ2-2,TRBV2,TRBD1,TGTGCCAGCAGAAGACAGGGGACTAACACCGGGGAGCTGTTTTTT,CASRRQGTNTGELFF
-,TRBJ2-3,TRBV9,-,TGTGCCAGCAGCGTAGAGGACACCATACTTTACCCAGATACGCAGTATTTT,CASSVEDTILYPDTQYF
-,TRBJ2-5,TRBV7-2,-,TGTGCCAGCAGCTTAGGGTGGGGGGACCAAGAGACCCAGTACTTC,CASSLGWGDQETQYF
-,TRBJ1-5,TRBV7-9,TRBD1,TGTGCCAGCAGCCCAGGGGGGCCGGGCAATCAGCCCCAGCATTTT,CASSPGGPGNQPQHF
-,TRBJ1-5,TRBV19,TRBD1,TGTGCCAGTAGTCGAGGACAGGGTGTAAGACAGCCCCAGCATTTT,CASSRGQGVRQPQHF
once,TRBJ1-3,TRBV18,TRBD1,TGTGCCAGCTCACCGCGGACAGGCATCTCTGGAAACACCATATATTTT,CASSPRTGISGNTIYF
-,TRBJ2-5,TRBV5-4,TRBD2,TGTGCCAGCAGCCACGGGGGGGGAGGGCCTTCGGAGACCCAGTACTTC,CASSHGGGGPSETQYF
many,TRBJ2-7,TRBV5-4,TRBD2,TGTGCCAGCAGCATTTCTAGCGGGAGTTACGAGCAGTACTTC,CASSISSGSYEQYF
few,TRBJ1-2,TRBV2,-,TGTGCCAGCAGTGATAATTCTAACTATGGCTACACCTTC,CASSDNSNYGYTF
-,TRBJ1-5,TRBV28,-,TGTGCCAGCAGTGCTGGACATCTTAATCAGCCCCAGCATTTT,CASSAGHLNQPQHF
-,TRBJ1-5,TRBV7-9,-,TGTGCCAGCAGCTTAAGCTCTATGAGCAATCAGCCCCAGCATTTT,CASSLSSMSNQPQHF
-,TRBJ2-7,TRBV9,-,TGTGCCAGCAGCGTAAGTGGGACACCCTCCTACGAGCAGTACTTC,CASSVSGTPSYEQYF
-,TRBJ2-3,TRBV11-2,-,TGTGCCAGCAGCTTCCAGAGGGCGGGGGCTAGCACAGATACGCAGTATTTT,CASSFQRAGASTDTQYF
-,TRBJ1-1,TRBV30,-,TGTGCCTGGAGTCCCCATTTGTACACTGAAGCTTTCTTT,CAWSPHLYTEAFF
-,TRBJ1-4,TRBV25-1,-,TGTGCCAGCAGTGAATTTAGTAGCAGGGGTGAAAAACTGTTTTTT,CASSEFSSRGEKLFF
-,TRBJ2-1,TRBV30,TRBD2,TGTGCCTGGAGCGGGGGGGCCTATAATGAGCAGTTCTTC,CAWSGGAYNEQFF
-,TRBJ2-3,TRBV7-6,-,TGTGCCAGCAGCTTAGCGGCGGGTCTCACAGATACGCAGTATTTT,CASSLAAGLTDTQYF
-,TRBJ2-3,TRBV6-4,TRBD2,TGTGCCAGCAGTGTAGGACTAGCGACAGATACGCAGTATTTT,CASSVGLATDTQYF
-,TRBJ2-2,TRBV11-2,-,TGTGCCAGCAGGGAGGTAACGAACACCGGGGAGCTGTTTTTT,CASREVTNTGELFF
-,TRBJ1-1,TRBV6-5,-,TGTGCCAGTACAGCTCGGAGGGCAGACACTGAAGCTTTCTTT,CASTARRADTEAFF
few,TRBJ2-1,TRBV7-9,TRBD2,TGTGCCAGCAGCTTACTAGCGGGCGACGAGCAGTTCTTC,CASSLLAGDEQFF
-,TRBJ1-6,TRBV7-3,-,TGTGCCAGCAGCTTAGGCCTCTCCTATAATTCACCCCTCCACTTT,CASSLGLSYNSPLHF
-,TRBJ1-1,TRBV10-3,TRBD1,TGTGCCATCAGTTCGACAGGGATGAACACTGAAGCTTTCTTT,CAISSTGMNTEAFF
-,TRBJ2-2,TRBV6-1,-,TGTGCCAGCAGTGAGGGGGGGCCCGGGGAGCTGTTTTTT,CASSEGGPGELFF
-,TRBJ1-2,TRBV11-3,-,TGTGCCAGCAGCCGTCGGGAATTCCATGGCTACACCTTC,CASSRREFHGYTF
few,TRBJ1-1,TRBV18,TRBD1,TGTGCCAGCGCCGGAGGGGGCTCGAAGGACACTGAAGCTTTCTTT,CASAGGGSKDTEAFF
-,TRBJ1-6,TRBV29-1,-,TGCAGCGTTGAAGTCCGGCGGAATAGGTGCTTATCACCCCTCCACTTT,CSVEVRRNRCLSPLHF
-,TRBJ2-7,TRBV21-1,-,TGTGCCAGCAGCAAAGTGATGGCGGGAGAGTACGAGCAGTACTTC,CASSKVMAGEYEQYF
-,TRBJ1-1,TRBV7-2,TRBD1,TGTGCCAGCAGCTTAGCGGGACAGGTCACTGAAGCTTTCTTT,CASSLAGQVTEAFF
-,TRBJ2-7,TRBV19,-,TGTGCCAGTAGTATCCCAGGGTCCGTCTACGAGCAGTACTTC,CASSIPGSVYEQYF
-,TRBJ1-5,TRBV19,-,TGTGCCAGTAGCCTACCACCCGGGACCCAGCATTTT,CASSLPPGTQHF
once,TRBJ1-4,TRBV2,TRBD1,TGTGCCAGCAGTTCTACGACAGGGGTTAATGAAAAACTGTTTTTT,CASSSTTGVNEKLFF
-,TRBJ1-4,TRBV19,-,TGTGCCAGTAGTAGGGACTTTGACGGTGAAAAACTGTTTTTT,CASSRDFDGEKLFF
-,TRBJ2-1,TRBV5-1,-,TGCGCCAGCAGCGAAGGACTATCGCGCACCTACAATGAGCAGTTCTTC,CASSEGLSRTYNEQFF
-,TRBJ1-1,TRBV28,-,TGTGCCAGCAGTTCGCACCGGGACACGAACACTGAAGCTTTCTTT,CASSSHRDTNTEAFF
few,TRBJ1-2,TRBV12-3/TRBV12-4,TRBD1,TGTGCCAGCAGCTTGGACAGGGCGGTTGGCTACACCTTC,CASSLDRAVGYTF
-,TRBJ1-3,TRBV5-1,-,TGCGCCAGCAGCTTGGCAGGCAGCTCTGGAAACACCATATATTTT,CASSLAGSSGNTIYF
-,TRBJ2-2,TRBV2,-,TGTGCCAGCAGACCCGCTAGGGGGGAGCTGTTTTTT,CASRPARGELFF
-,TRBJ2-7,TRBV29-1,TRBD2,TGCAGCGTTGAAACCGGGACTAGCGGATCCTACGAGCAGTACTTC,CSVETGTSGSYEQYF
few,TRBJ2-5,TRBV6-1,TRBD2,TGTGCCAGCAGTGGAGAGACACTAGCGGGAGGGCAGACCCAGTACTTC,CASSGETLAGGQTQYF
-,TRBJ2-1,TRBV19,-,TGTGCCACATTAGGAGGATCCTACAATGAGCAGTTCTTC,CATLGGSYNEQFF
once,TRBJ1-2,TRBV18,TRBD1,TGTGCCAGCTCACTCCCGGGACAGGGTCATGGCTACACCTTC,CASSLPGQGHGYTF
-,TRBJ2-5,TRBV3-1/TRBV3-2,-,TGTGCCAGCAGCCAAGTCCCGGTACAAGAGACCCAGTACTTC,CASSQVPVQETQYF
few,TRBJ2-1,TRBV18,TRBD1,TGTGCCAGCTCATCCGGACAGGGGAGAAACAATGAGCAGTTCTTC,CASSSGQGRNNEQFF
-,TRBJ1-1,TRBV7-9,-,TGTGCCAGCAGCTTATACCAGGAAGCTTTCTTT,CASSLYQEAFF
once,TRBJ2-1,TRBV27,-,TGTGCCAGCAGTGCCCGGACTCAAATATACAATGAGCAGTTCTTC,CASSARTQIYNEQFF
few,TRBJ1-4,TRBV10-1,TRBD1,TGCGCCAGCATAGATGACAGGGATTTGTTTGAAAAACTGTTTTTT,CASIDDRDLFEKLFF
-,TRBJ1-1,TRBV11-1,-,TGTGCCAGCAGCTCCTACAGCTACTACACTGAAGCTTTCTTT,CASSSYSYYTEAFF
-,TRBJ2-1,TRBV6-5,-,TGTGCCAGTTCTGGAACTAGCTCCTACAATGAGCAGTTCTTC,CASSGTSSYNEQFF
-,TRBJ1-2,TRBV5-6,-,TGTGCCAGCAGCTTTACAGGGTCGTTCAGCTATGGCTACACCTTC,CASSFTGSFSYGYTF
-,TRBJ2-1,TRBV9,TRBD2,TGTGCCAGCAGCGCACTAGCGGGAGAGAACAATGAGCAGTTCTTC,CASSALAGENNEQFF
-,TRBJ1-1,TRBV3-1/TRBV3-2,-,TGTGCCAGCATCGGACTCAACACTGAAGCTTTCTTT,CASIGLNTEAFF
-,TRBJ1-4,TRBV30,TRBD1,TGTGCCTGGAGTGTTGGCAGGGGGCTTACTAATGAAAAACTGTTTTTT,CAWSVGRGLTNEKLFF
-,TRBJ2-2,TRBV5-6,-,TGTGCCAGCAGCTTGGCACTACAGGGGGGGACCGGGGAGCTGTTTTTT,CASSLALQGGTGELFF
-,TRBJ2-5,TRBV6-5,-,TGTGCCAGCAGCACGGGACTCCAAGAGACCCAGTACTTC,CASSTGLQETQYF